The clone carrying this T cell receptor (beta chain) came up a few times. What it binds is not known. The data were obtained in a study of CD8 T cells in ankylosing spondylitis. TCRdb reprocessed the 5' RACE reads with MiXCR, giving one entry per CDR3 protein. The sample records more than 200,000 distinct CDR3 sequences, roughly 25% being singletons. The study, taken as a whole, reports: Disease-linked clones reportedly concentrated significantly in matched ankylosing spondylitis synovial fluid.

The CDR3 loop spans 13 amino acids. Germline V CDR1 and CDR2: SGHDT, YYEEEE. V was shortened by 6 bases and J by 2 bases, with 12 bases between the two germline ends. The V and J genes are TRBV5-6 and TRBJ2-7; tentative D call: TRBD2 (7 bases). The sequence was obtained from a male donor with ankylosing spondylitis or in good health (not recorded which). The specimen sequenced was blood, either unsorted or a sorted T cell fraction (not recorded which). CDR3 coding DNA: TGTGCCAGCAACGTGGGGGGGCCCTACGAGCAGTACTTC. It specifies CASNVGGPYEQYF.